The next 19 T cell receptor beta chains were all read from a single sample in a study of cytomegalovirus exposure and HLA in healthy donors. Use of 60 Vbeta and 13 Jbeta primers characterized the PCR. Measured with immunoSEQ multiplex PCR; TCRdb has only the in-frame clones, and not every one. The data hold 110,000 or so clones, with nearly 70% observed a single time. The sequenced sample was PBMCs. The receptors here all came from a woman in her seventies in good health and CMV-seropositive.

The chain recombines TRBV2 with TRBJ2-5, with D possibly being TRBD1 (6 bases). CDR3 size: 13 residues. CDR1 and CDR2 from the germline V gene are SNHLY and FYNNEI. V lost 6 bases, J lost 1 base, and 9 bases lay in between. DNA for the CDR3: TGTGCCAGCAGCAGGACAGTCCAAGAGACCCAGTACTTC. Translated, it gives CASSRTVQETQYF.

This rearrangement joins TRBV7-2 to TRBJ2-1, with 11 bases fitting TRBD2. CDR1 is SGHTA, CDR2 FQGNSA, per germline. The CDR3 sequence is 17 residues long. V shed 3 bases, J shed 4 bases, and the junction held 8 bases outside the gene matches. CDR3 residues: CASSLVAGGLGYNEQFF. The CDR3 DNA sequence: TGTGCCAGCAGCTTGGTAGCGGGGGGGCTCGGATACAATGAGCAGTTCTTC.

Only a few counts were recorded for this clone. CDR3 protein: CASRGQGVSTEAFF. The DNA of the CDR3 is TGTGCCAGCAGAGGACAGGGGGTTAGCACTGAAGCTTTCTTT. The rearrangement links TRBV7-2 to TRBJ1-1; 10 nucleotides match TRBD1. The J segment lost 4 bases and the V segment lost 6 bases, leaving 5 bases of the junction unmatched. Germline V gene sequence: CDR1 SGHTA, CDR2 FQGNSA. This CDR3 is 14 amino acids long.

This sequence joins TRBV19 and TRBJ1-4, with TRBD1 identical over 8 bases. J lost 11 bases, V lost 5 bases, and 13 bases had no gene match. This CDR3 is 15 amino acids long. Germline V CDR1 and CDR2: LNHDA, SQIVND (reference sequence). The CDR3: CASSSPRTGQGKLFF. CDR3 nucleotides: TGTGCCAGTAGTTCCCCCCGGACAGGGCAGGGGAAACTGTTTTTT.

The CDR3 sequence is CASSTADSSTDTQYF. The CDR3 DNA is TGTGCCAGTAGTACGGCGGACAGCAGCACAGATACGCAGTATTTT. The rearrangement joins TRBV19 to TRBJ2-3; a weak D match, TRBD1 (6 bases). The CDR3 length is 15 residues. V lost 4 bases, J lost 0 bases, and 11 bases lay in between. Germline V gene lookup returns CDR1 LNHDA and CDR2 SQIVND (reference sequence).

The chain carries TRBV7-9 and TRBJ1-1, with D unresolved. The CDR3 contains 13 residues. Trimming cost V 5 bases and J 1 base, with 8 bases left between them. Germline V gene lookup returns CDR1 SEHNR and CDR2 FQNEAQ (reference sequence). The CDR3 nucleotides are TGTGCCAGCAGCCCCGGGTCGAACACTGAAGCTTTCTTT. Translating it yields CASSPGSNTEAFF.

In its sample, this clone was seen a few times. The V and J genes are TRBV5-6 and TRBJ1-2, with 7 nucleotides matching TRBD1. The germline V gene has CDR1 SGHDT and CDR2 YYEEEE. The CDR3 runs to 14 residues. J lost 4 bases, V lost 4 bases, and 7 bases had no gene match. CDR3 nucleotide sequence: TGTGCCAGCAGCCTGGGGCAGGGGGTCTATGGCTACACCTTC. This sequence encodes CASSLGQGVYGYTF.

This clone showed up just once. The chain carries TRBV7-8 and TRBJ2-3, with 10 positions matching TRBD2. Germline-derived CDR1 and CDR2 are SGHVS and FQNEAQ. This CDR3 spans 17 amino acids. The junction had 12 bases not matched to a gene; V was cut back by 5 bases and J by 4 bases. The CDR3 here is CASSLLPAGGRADTQYF. The CDR3 nucleotides read TGTGCCAGCAGCCTCCTCCCAGCGGGGGGGCGGGCAGATACGCAGTATTTT.

This clone was seen only once. The CDR3 DNA sequence: TGTGCCAGCAGCTTAGACGGCGCCGGGATTCGCAAAGAGACCCAGTACTTC. As protein: CASSLDGAGIRKETQYF. This chain joins TRBV11-2 and TRBJ2-5; possible D gene TRBD2, 5 bases. Trimming pared 0 bases from V and 3 bases from J, leaving 17 bases between. The germline V gene has CDR1 SGHAT and CDR2 FQNNGV. CDR3 length: 17 amino acids.

The gene calls are TRBV7-2 and TRBJ1-2, with TRBD1 as a possible D gene (5 bases). Germline V gene data show CDR1 as SGHTA and CDR2 as FQGNSA. The CDR3 extends over 13 amino acids. V lost 1 base to trimming and J lost 5 bases, with 8 bases between them. CDR3 nucleotide sequence: TGTGCCAGCAGCTTAGGACAGAGGTATGGCTACACCTTC. Its translation is CASSLGQRYGYTF.

This clone was detected only a few times. V usage is TRBV11-2 and J usage is TRBJ2-7; 7 bases match TRBD1. The CDR3 consists of 16 residues. Germline V gives CDR1 SGHAT, CDR2 FQNNGV. The junction had 8 bases not matched to a gene; V was cut back by 1 base and J by 2 bases. The CDR3 is CASSLVRDSPTYEQYF. CDR3 in DNA: TGTGCCAGCAGCTTAGTACGGGACAGTCCGACCTACGAGCAGTACTTC. The whole variable domain, remainder taken from reference TRBV11-2 and TRBJ2-7, is EAGVAQSPRYKIIEKRQSVAFWCNPISGHATLYWYQQILGQGPKLLIQFQNNGVVDDSQLPKDRFSAERLKGVDSTLKIQPAKLEDSAVYLCASSLVRDSPTYEQYFGPGTRLTVT.

The chain couples TRBV19 to TRBJ2-3, with TRBD2 identical over 8 bases. The V and J ends lost 3 bases and 1 base, in that order; junction bases with no gene match: 3. The CDR3 sequence is 15 residues long. The V gene's germline CDR1 is LNHDA and CDR2 SQIVND (reference sequence). The CDR3 DNA follows: TGTGCCAGTAGTATCAGCGGGGGCCGCACAGATACGCAGTATTTT. Translation: CASSISGGRTDTQYF. The whole variable domain, remainder taken from reference TRBV19 and TRBJ2-3, is DGGITQSPKYLFRKEGQNVTLSCEQNLNHDAMYWYRQDPGQGLRLIYYSQIVNDFQKGDIAEGYSVSREKKESFPLTVTSAQKNPTAFYLCASSISGGRTDTQYFGPGTRLTVL.

The V call is TRBV15, the J call TRBJ1-5; D unresolved. Germline-derived CDR1 and CDR2 are LNHNV and YYDKDF (reference sequence). Deletions cut 1 base from V and 8 bases from J, with 6 bases between. The CDR3 consists of 12 residues. This CDR3 reads CATSRGGKPQHF. CDR3 nucleotide sequence: TGTGCCACCAGCAGAGGCGGGAAGCCCCAGCATTTT.

The rearrangement uses TRBV5-6 and TRBJ1-1; the match to TRBD1 covers 8 bases. V lost 4 bases and J lost 0; bases outside the gene matches: 2. Germline V CDR1 and CDR2: SGHDT, YYEEEE. This CDR3 spans 14 amino acids. This CDR3 is CASSMDRVNTEAFF. CDR3 DNA sequence: TGTGCCAGCAGCATGGACAGGGTGAACACTGAAGCTTTCTTT.

This clone was detected a few times. The V call is TRBV6-5, the J call TRBJ2-7, with 8 bases that match TRBD1. From germline, CDR1 is MNHEY and CDR2 SVGAGI. V lost 5 bases to trimming and J lost 9 bases; unmatched junction nucleotides: 9. The CDR3 sequence is 13 residues long. The chain's CDR3 is CASSANFQGAQYF. CDR3 DNA sequence: TGTGCCAGCAGTGCGAACTTTCAGGGGGCGCAGTACTTC.

The rearrangement uses TRBV30 and TRBJ1-2; D perhaps matches TRBD1 (6 bases). Trimming took off 2 bases at V and 8 bases at J, with 15 bases between the two ends. CDR1 and CDR2 from the germline V gene are GTSNPN and SVGIG (reference sequence). CDR3 length equals 13 residues. CDR3 amino acids: CAWSSIRQVGYTF. The CDR3 region has the DNA TGTGCCTGGAGTAGTATAAGACAGGTCGGCTACACCTTC.

This chain joins TRBV25-1 and TRBJ2-6; D is possibly TRBD1 (6 bases). The length of the CDR3 is 15 residues. CDR1 is MGHDK, CDR2 SYGVNS, per germline. Deletions cut 5 bases from V and 4 bases from J, with 12 bases between. The CDR3 sequence: CASSLTQGGANVLTF. In DNA form, the CDR3 reads TGTGCCAGCAGTTTAACACAGGGAGGGGCCAACGTCCTGACTTTC.

The CDR3 loop reads CASSAQVEGEKLFF. The CDR3 DNA sequence: TGCGCCAGCAGTGCCCAAGTAGAGGGTGAAAAACTGTTTTTT. This chain uses TRBV10-1 with TRBJ1-4; D is unresolved. V shed 4 bases and J shed 7 bases, with 13 bases lying between them. The germline V gene has CDR1 WNHNN and CDR2 SYGVQD (reference sequence). The CDR3 has 14 residues.

The chain joins TRBV29-1 to TRBJ1-4; 10 nucleotides align to TRBD1. In germline, CDR1 is SQVTM, CDR2 ANQGSEA. This CDR3 is built from 15 residues. Germline trimming cut 2 bases from V and 8 bases from J; bases unmatched to any gene: 8. The CDR3 protein is CSVERGPGQGEKLFF. The DNA of the CDR3 is TGCAGCGTTGAAAGGGGGCCGGGACAGGGGGAAAAACTGTTTTTT.